These 13 T cell receptor beta chains came from one sample sequenced in a study of cytomegalovirus exposure and HLA in healthy donors. This PCR relied on a set of 60 Vbeta primers and 13 Jbeta primers. Clones were sequenced by immunoSEQ multiplex PCR, and TCRdb holds only the in-frame ones, with some missing. The sample has 98,000 or so clones, over 60% seen once; the top ten hold roughly 4.9%. Sequenced sample: PBMCs. These receptors were collected from a woman younger than 35 in good health and CMV-seropositive.

This chain uses TRBV5-4 with TRBJ1-4; D gene ambiguous. CDR1 SGHNT and CDR2 YYREEE come from the germline V gene (reference sequence). The CDR3 contains 14 residues. Trimming took off 4 bases at V and 2 bases at J, with 9 bases between the two ends. CDR3 amino acids: CASSNGLTNEKLFF. The CDR3 DNA is TGTGCCAGCAGCAATGGACTTACTAATGAAAAACTGTTTTTT.

The rearrangement uses TRBV12-5 and TRBJ2-5; D not certain. In germline, CDR1 is LGHNT, CDR2 FRNRAP. V lost 2 bases and J 5 bases, leaving 9 bases between the germline ends. CDR3 length: 13 amino acids. CDR3 sequence reads: CASGLYNGETQYF. CDR3 DNA: TGTGCTAGTGGTTTGTACAACGGGGAGACCCAGTACTTC.

V is TRBV29-1 and J is TRBJ2-1, with D possibly TRBD2 on 5 matching bases. Per the germline V gene, CDR1 is SQVTM and CDR2 is ANQGSEA. CDR3 size: 14 residues. V was trimmed by 3 bases and J by 7 bases, leaving 16 bases between them. The CDR3 coding sequence is TGCAGCGTTGAGGACGGTCGTAGAGGGAATGAGCAGTTCTTC. It encodes CSVEDGRRGNEQFF.

The V call is TRBV10-3, the J call TRBJ2-7; D is ambiguous. The germline V gene encodes CDR1 ENHRY and CDR2 SYGVKD. CDR3 length equals 14 residues. Trimming removed 2 bases from V and 2 bases from J, with 10 bases in between. The DNA of the CDR3 is TGTGCCATCAGTGAGGGTGGCGGAGCCTACGAGCAGTACTTC. Translated: CAISEGGGAYEQYF.

The J gene is TRBJ1-4, the V gene TRBV30, with D possibly being TRBD1 (5 bases). The CDR3 sequence is 14 residues long. CDR1 is GTSNPN, CDR2 SVGIG, per germline (reference sequence). The ends were cut back, 5 bases at V and 2 bases at J, with 12 bases in the middle. The CDR3, as DNA: TGTGCCTGGCAGGGTTCCGGGACTAATGAAAAACTGTTTTTT. It translates to CAWQGSGTNEKLFF.

The V gene is TRBV29-1, the J gene TRBJ1-5; 12 bases are shared with TRBD1. CDR3 length: 13 residues. Germline V gene lookup returns CDR1 SQVTM and CDR2 ANQGSEA. Germline trimming cut 6 bases from V and 3 bases from J; bases unmatched to any gene: 0. Written as DNA, the CDR3 is TGCAGCGTGGGACAGGGGGCCAATCAGCCCCAGCATTTT. Its protein product is CSVGQGANQPQHF. The full variable domain, in which reference TRBV29-1 and TRBJ1-5 provide the parts outside the CDR3, is SAVISQKPSRDICQRGTSLTIQCQVDSQVTMMFWYRQQPGQSLTLIATANQGSEATYESGFVIDKFPISRPNLTFSTLTVSNMSPEDSSIYLCSVGQGANQPQHFGDGTRLSIL.

The chain is built from TRBV7-6 and TRBJ2-2; no clear D. Between the trimmed V and J ends, which lost 5 bases and 6 bases, there was a span of 13 bases. Germline CDR1 is SGHVS and CDR2 is FNYEAQ. The length of the CDR3 is 14 residues. The CDR3 reads CASSITLNPGELFF. The CDR3, as DNA: TGTGCCAGCAGCATCACTTTAAATCCCGGGGAGCTGTTTTTT. Combining the CDR3 with reference TRBV7-6 and TRBJ2-2 gives the whole variable domain GAGVSQSPRYKVTKRGQDVALRCDPISGHVSLYWYRQALGQGPEFLTYFNYEAQQDKSGLPNDRFSAERPEGSISTLTIQRTEQRDSAMYRCASSITLNPGELFFGEGSRLTVL.

CDR3: CASSFRDRVRYEQYF. CDR3 DNA: TGTGCCAGCAGCTTCCGGGACAGGGTGCGCTACGAGCAGTACTTC. The chain combines TRBV5-6 with TRBJ2-7; the match to TRBD1 covers 9 bases. This CDR3 has 15 amino acids. Trimming took 2 bases from V and 3 from J; bases not matched to a gene: 6. Germline loops: CDR1 SGHDT, CDR2 YYEEEE. The full variable domain, rest sourced from reference TRBV5-6 and TRBJ2-7, is DAGVTQSPTHLIKTRGQQVTLRCSPKSGHDTVSWYQQALGQGPQFIFQYYEEEERQRGNFPDRFSGHQFPNYSSELNVNALLLGDSALYLCASSFRDRVRYEQYFGPGTRLTVT.

V is TRBV5-4 and J is TRBJ1-4, with a weak D call TRBD1 (5 bases). Trimming took off 5 bases at V and 2 bases at J, with 10 bases between the two ends. This CDR3 is 14 amino acids long. Germline values: CDR1 SGHNT, CDR2 YYREEE (reference sequence). The CDR3 loop is CASSPGGTNEKLFF. CDR3 nucleotides: TGTGCCAGCAGTCCCGGGGGGACTAATGAAAAACTGTTTTTT.

The chain uses TRBV6-6 and TRBJ2-7, with D possibly matching TRBD2 (5 bases). From germline, CDR1 is MNHNY and CDR2 SVGAGI (reference sequence). This CDR3 is 13 amino acids long. V was trimmed by 6 bases and J by 4 bases, leaving 13 bases between them. As DNA, the CDR3 is TGTGCCAGCAGACCCGACGGGAATTACGAGCAGTACTTC. Amino acid sequence: CASRPDGNYEQYF.

CDR3 amino acids: CASSGPGTNEKLFF. The CDR3 nucleotides are TGTGCCAGCAGTGGGCCAGGGACTAATGAAAAACTGTTTTTT. The chain combines TRBV2 with TRBJ1-4, with a tentative D call TRBD1 (5 bases). Trimming took 4 bases from V and 2 from J, leaving 8 bases between them. From germline, CDR1 is SNHLY and CDR2 FYNNEI. The CDR3 runs to 14 residues.

The V call is TRBV5-1, the J call TRBJ2-5; 8 positions match TRBD2. This CDR3 is built from 15 residues. V trimming: 4 bases; J trimming: 5 bases; junction bases outside the gene matches: 10. CDR1 is SGHRS and CDR2 is YFSETQ in the germline V gene. For the CDR3, the DNA is TGCGCCAGCAGCAAGACTAGCGACGGGGAGGAGACCCAGTACTTC. It is translated as CASSKTSDGEETQYF.

Concerning this clone itself: A read error may produce the germline difference seen at one junction end. The chain carries TRBV7-2 and TRBJ2-5; 7 bases map to TRBD2. Germline-derived CDR1 and CDR2 are SGHTA and FQGNSA. This CDR3 comprises 15 residues. Written as DNA, the CDR3 is TGTGCCAGCAGTTTAGGAGCGGGATTAATGGAGACCCAGTACTTC. It is translated as CASSLGAGLMETQYF.